This entry is about one T cell receptor beta chain. What it binds is unknown. One junction end disagrees with the germline gene, perhaps due to a read error. These data belong to a study of CD8+ T cells in alopecia areata. General study points: The study found higher clonality in lesional than normal scalp, especially in alopecia totalis/universalis. Scalp sequencing captures resident alphabeta T cells of normal skin too.

Germline CDR1 reads MNHEY; CDR2 reads SMNVEV (reference sequence). The CDR3 has 12 amino acids. RNA extraction was followed by reverse transcription into cDNA, which acted as the sequencing template. The assay was immunoSEQ multiplex PCR, and TCRdb's table has in-frame clones only and misses some. The data show 100,000 to 150,000 clones, around 48% seen once. The gene calls are TRBV27 and TRBJ2-7, with 10 bases lining up with TRBD1. Material for sequencing was NKG2D-low CD8+ T cells sorted from blood. This clonotype was obtained from a human donor with alopecia areata. CDR3 coding DNA: TGTGCCAGCAGTCCGCAGACAGGGGGCCTAGACTTC. Its protein product is CASSPQTGGLDF.